A selection of T cell receptor beta chains follows, all from one sample in a study of T cells after somatic rescue of genetic block. Method: immunoSEQ multiplex PCR; TCRdb's copy keeps in-frame clones and lacks some. The data show 70,000 to 85,000 clones, approximately 91% seen once. The sample taken for sequencing was peripheral blood mononuclear cells (PBMCs). The receptors here all came from a man aged 30 to 45. CDR3s include the opening cysteine and the closing phenylalanine or tryptophan. A D gene is named only where the DNA matches it firmly.

>TRBJ2-1|-|TRBV7-9
CASSPRTVGNEQFF
>TRBJ2-1|TRBD2|TRBV5-1
CASRLALYNEQFF
>TRBJ1-2|-|TRBV28
CASSLGNYGYTF
>TRBJ2-2|-|TRBV21-1
CASSPIPRGVTNTGELFF
>TRBJ2-2|-|TRBV19
CASSISPGRPPRTGELFF
>TRBJ1-4|-|TRBV28
CASSLGRGREKLFF
>TRBJ2-3|-|TRBV10-3
CAIGPTTDTQYF
>TRBJ1-1|-|TRBV4-3
CASSQDPGSTEAFF
>TRBJ2-5|-|TRBV19
CASSIGQGLSETQYF
>TRBJ2-1|TRBD2|TRBV11-3
CASSLDWTSGGEQFF
>TRBJ2-7|TRBD2|TRBV5-4
CASSSGLRTSGRGYEQYF
>TRBJ2-2|-|TRBV11-2
CASSLAAPTVTGELFF
>TRBJ1-1|TRBD1|TRBV30
CAWSWGQGRVNTEAFF
>TRBJ2-2|-|TRBV10-3
CAISDPGGVRTGELFF
>TRBJ2-7|-|TRBV4-1
CASSQVHGSYEQYF
>TRBJ2-7|-|TRBV2
CASRATVSYEQYF
>TRBJ2-3|-|TRBV5-6
CASSLSYGDTQYF
>TRBJ1-4|-|TRBV7-8
CASSLWPLPANEKLFF
>TRBJ1-2|TRBD1|TRBV30
CAWTWDRGGYTF
>TRBJ2-5|TRBD2|TRBV28
CATEGPRSSGTAETQYF
>TRBJ1-5|-|TRBV6-5
CASSATGSNQPQHF
>TRBJ2-7|-|TRBV18
CASSPLQGDYEQYF
>TRBJ2-1|TRBD2|TRBV29-1
CSVEVAGGYNEQFF
>TRBJ2-5|TRBD2|TRBV19
CASSITGGETQYF
>TRBJ2-5|-|TRBV7-2
CASSSTAFRETQYF
>TRBJ2-5|-|TRBV4-3
CASSQGFGQQETQYF
>TRBJ2-7|TRBD1|TRBV27
CASSFTGDEQYF
>TRBJ1-2|-|TRBV2
CASSEQTGGGYTF
>TRBJ2-7|-|TRBV21-1
CASLVQGLVIRNYEQYF
>TRBJ1-2|-|TRBV11-2
CASSLEAYGYTF
>TRBJ1-3|-|TRBV30
CAWSSGSSGNTIYF
>TRBJ2-5|-|TRBV28
CASRKDSTREAQYF
>TRBJ1-1|TRBD1|TRBV7-9
CASSGRQGFRTEAFF
>TRBJ2-2|-|TRBV19
CASSIGARTTTGELFF
>TRBJ1-3|-|TRBV7-6
CASSYLPDGNTIYF
>TRBJ1-5|-|TRBV27
CASSPPGRGFGQPQHF
>TRBJ2-2|-|TRBV19
CASSIQGNTGELFF